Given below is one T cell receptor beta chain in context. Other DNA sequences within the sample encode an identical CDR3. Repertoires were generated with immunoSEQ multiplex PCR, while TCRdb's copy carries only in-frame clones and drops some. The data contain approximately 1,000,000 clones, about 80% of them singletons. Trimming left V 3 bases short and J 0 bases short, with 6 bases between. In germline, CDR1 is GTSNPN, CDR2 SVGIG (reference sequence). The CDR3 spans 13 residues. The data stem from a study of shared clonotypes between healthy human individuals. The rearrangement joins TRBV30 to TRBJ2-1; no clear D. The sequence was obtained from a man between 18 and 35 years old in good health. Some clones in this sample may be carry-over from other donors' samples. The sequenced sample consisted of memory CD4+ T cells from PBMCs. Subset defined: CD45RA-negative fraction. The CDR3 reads CAWSGSSYNEQFF. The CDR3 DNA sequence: TGTGCCTGGAGCGGAAGCTCCTACAATGAGCAGTTCTTC.